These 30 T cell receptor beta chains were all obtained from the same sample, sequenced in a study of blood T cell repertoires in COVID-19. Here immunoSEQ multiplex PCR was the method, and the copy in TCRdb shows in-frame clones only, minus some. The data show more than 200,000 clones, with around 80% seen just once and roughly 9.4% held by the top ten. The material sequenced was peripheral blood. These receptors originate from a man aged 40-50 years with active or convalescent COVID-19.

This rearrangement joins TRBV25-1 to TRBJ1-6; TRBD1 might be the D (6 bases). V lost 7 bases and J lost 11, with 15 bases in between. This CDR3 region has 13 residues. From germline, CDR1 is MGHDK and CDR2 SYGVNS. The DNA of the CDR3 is TGTGCCAGCAAGGCACAGGGAATCACACCCCTCCACTTT. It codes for CASKAQGITPLHF.

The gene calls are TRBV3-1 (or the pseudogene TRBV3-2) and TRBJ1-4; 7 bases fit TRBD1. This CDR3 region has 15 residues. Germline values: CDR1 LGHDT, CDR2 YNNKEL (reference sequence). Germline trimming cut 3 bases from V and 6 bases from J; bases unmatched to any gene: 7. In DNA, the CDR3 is TGTGCCAGCAGCCAGGAACAGGGGAGCCATGAAAAACTGTTTTTT. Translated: CASSQEQGSHEKLFF.

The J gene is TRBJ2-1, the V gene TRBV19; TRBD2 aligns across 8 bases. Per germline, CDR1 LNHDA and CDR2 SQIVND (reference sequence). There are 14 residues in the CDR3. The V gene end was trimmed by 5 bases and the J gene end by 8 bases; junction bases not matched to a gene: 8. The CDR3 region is CASSPRGGIYEQFF. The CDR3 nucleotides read TGTGCCAGTAGTCCCCGCGGGGGGATTTATGAGCAGTTCTTC.

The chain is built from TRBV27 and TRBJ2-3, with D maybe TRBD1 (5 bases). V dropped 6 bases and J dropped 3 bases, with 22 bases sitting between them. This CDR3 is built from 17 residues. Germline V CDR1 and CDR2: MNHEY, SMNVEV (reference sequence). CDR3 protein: CASRRGDSRVRTDTQYF. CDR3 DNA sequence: TGTGCCAGCAGGCGTGGTGACAGTAGGGTTCGGACAGATACGCAGTATTTT.

CDR3 region: CAISPGTGNRELFF. CDR3 sequence (DNA): TGTGCCATCAGCCCCGGGACAGGGAATCGGGAGCTGTTTTTT. The rearrangement joins TRBV10-3 to TRBJ2-2; 9 bases are a match to TRBD1. CDR3 length equals 14 residues. V lost 6 bases to trimming and J lost 9 bases; unmatched junction nucleotides: 8. The V gene's germline CDR1 is ENHRY and CDR2 SYGVKD.

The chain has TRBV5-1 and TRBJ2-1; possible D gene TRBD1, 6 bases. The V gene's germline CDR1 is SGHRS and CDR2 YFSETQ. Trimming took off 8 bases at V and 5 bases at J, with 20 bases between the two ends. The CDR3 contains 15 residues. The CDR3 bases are TGCGCCAGTACCCCCCGTTTGGGGGCAAACAATGAGCAGTTCTTC. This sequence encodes CASTPRLGANNEQFF.

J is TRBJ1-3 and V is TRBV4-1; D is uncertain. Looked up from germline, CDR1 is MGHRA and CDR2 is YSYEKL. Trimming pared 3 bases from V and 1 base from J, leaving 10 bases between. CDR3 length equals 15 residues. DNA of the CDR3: TGCGCCAGCAGCCAGCCTGCCGGTTCTGGAAACACCATATATTTT. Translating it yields CASSQPAGSGNTIYF.

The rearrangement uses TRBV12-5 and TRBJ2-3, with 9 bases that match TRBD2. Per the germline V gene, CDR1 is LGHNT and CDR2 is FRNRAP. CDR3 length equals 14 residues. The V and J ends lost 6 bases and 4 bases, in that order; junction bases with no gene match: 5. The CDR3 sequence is CASGLSGSADTQYF. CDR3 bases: TGTGCTAGTGGCCTTAGCGGGAGCGCAGATACGCAGTATTTT.

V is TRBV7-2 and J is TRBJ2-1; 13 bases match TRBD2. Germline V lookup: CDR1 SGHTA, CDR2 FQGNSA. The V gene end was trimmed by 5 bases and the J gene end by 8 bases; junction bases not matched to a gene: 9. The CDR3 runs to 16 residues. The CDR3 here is CASSLELAGGRDEQFF. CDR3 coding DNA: TGTGCCAGCAGCCTTGAACTAGCGGGGGGGCGGGATGAGCAGTTCTTC.

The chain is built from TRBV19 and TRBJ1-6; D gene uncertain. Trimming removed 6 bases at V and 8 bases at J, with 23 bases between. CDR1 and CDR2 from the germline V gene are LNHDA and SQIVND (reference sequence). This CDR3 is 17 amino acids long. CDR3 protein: CASRLEVGRRRDSPLHF. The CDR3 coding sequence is TGTGCCAGTAGATTAGAAGTCGGTCGGAGACGGGATTCACCCCTCCACTTT.

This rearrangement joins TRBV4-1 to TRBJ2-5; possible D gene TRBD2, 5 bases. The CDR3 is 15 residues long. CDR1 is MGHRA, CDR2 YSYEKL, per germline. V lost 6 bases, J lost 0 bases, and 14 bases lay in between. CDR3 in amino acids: CASSQLAGHQETQYF. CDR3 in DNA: TGCGCCAGCAGTCAACTCGCGGGCCACCAAGAGACCCAGTACTTC.

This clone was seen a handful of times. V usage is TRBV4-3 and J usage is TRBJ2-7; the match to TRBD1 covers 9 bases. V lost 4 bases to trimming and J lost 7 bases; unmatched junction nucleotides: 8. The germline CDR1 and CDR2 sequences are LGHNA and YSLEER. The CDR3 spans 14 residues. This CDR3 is CASSPFRQGGEQYF. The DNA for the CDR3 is TGCGCCAGCAGCCCTTTCAGACAGGGGGGGGAGCAGTACTTC.

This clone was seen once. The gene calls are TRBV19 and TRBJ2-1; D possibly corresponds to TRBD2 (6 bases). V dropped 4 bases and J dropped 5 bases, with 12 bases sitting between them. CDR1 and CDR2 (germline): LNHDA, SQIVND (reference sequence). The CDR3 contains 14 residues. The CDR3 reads CASSTRDLNNEQFF. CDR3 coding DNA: TGTGCCAGTAGTACCCGGGACTTGAACAATGAGCAGTTCTTC.

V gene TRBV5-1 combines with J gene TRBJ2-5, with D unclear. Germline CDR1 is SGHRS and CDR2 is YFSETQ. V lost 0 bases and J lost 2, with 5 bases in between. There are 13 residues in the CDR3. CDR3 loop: CASSLGQQETQYF. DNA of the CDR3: TGCGCCAGCAGCTTGGGGCAGCAAGAGACCCAGTACTTC.

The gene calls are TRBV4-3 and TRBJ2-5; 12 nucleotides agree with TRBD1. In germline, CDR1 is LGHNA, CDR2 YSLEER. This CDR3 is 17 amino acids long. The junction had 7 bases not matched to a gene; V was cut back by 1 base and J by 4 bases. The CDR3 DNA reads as TGCGCCAGCAGCCAAGCCGGGACAGGGGGCTTTAGAGAGACCCAGTACTTC. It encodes CASSQAGTGGFRETQYF.

In nucleotides, the CDR3 is TGTGCCAGCAGTGACGGAGGGACCCTATATTTT. Translation gives CASSDGGTLYF. The chain combines TRBV6-4 with TRBJ1-3, with D possibly matching TRBD1 (5 bases). Germline V gene data show CDR1 as MRHNA and CDR2 as SNTAGT. CDR3 length equals 11 residues. V lost 2 bases, J lost 14 bases, and 10 bases lay in between.

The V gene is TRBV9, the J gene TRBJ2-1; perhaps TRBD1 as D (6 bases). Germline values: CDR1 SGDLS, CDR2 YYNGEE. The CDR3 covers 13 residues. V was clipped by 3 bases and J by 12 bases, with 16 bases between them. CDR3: CASSATGPTRQFF. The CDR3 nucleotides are TGTGCCAGCAGCGCGACAGGCCCTACGAGGCAGTTCTTC.

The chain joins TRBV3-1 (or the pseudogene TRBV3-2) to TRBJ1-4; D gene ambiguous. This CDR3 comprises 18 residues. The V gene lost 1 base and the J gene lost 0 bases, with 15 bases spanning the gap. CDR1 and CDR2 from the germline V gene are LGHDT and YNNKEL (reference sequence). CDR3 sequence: CASSQVQIQSATNEKLFF. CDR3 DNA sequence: TGTGCCAGCAGCCAAGTGCAGATACAAAGCGCAACTAATGAAAAACTGTTTTTT.

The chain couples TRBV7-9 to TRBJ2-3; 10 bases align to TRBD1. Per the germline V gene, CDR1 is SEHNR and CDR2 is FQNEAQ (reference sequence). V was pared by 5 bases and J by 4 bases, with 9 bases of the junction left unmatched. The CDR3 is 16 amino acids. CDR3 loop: CASSPLPGQGPDTQYF. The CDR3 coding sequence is TGTGCCAGCAGCCCCCTACCGGGACAGGGGCCAGATACGCAGTATTTT.

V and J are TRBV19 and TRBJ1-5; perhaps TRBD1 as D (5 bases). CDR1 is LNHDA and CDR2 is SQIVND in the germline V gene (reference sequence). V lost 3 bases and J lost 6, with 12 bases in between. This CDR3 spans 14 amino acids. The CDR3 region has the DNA TGTGCCAGTAGTATTACCGGGGGGGGTCAGCCCCAGCATTTT. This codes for CASSITGGGQPQHF.

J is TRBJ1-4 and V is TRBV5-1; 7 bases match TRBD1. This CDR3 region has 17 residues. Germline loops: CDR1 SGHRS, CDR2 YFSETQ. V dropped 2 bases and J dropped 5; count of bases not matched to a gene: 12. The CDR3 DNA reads TGCGCCAGCAGCTTTGGGGACAGCAGACAAAAAAATGAAAAACTGTTTTTT. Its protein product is CASSFGDSRQKNEKLFF. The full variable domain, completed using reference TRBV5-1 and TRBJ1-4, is KAGVTQTPRYLIKTRGQQVTLSCSPISGHRSVSWYQQTPGQGLQFLFEYFSETQRNKGNFPGRFSGRQFSNSRSEMNVSTLELGDSALYLCASSFGDSRQKNEKLFFGSGTQLSVL.

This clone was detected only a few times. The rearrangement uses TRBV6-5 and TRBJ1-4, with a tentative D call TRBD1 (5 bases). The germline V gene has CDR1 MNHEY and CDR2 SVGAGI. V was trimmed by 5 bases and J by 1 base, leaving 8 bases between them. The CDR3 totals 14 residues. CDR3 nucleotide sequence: TGTGCCAGCAGTCGGGACTTAACTAATGAAAAACTGTTTTTT. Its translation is CASSRDLTNEKLFF.

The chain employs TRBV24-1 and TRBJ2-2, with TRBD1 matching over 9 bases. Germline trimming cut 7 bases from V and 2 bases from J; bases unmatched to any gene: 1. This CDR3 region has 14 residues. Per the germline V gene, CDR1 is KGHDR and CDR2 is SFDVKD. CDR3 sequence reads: CATRGQGNTGELFF. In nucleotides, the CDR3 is TGTGCCACCAGGGGACAGGGTAACACCGGGGAGCTGTTTTTT.

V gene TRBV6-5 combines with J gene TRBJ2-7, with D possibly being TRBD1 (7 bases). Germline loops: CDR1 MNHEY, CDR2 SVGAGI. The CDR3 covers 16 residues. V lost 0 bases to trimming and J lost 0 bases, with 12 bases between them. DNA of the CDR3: TGTGCCAGCAGTTACTCGGAGGGGGCACTCTCCTACGAGCAGTACTTC. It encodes CASSYSEGALSYEQYF.

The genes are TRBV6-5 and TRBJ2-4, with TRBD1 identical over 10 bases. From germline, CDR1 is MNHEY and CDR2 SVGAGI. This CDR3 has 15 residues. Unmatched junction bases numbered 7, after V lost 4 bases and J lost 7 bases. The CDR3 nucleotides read TGTGCCAGCAGTTCGCTGACAGGGGGCTTCAACATTCAGTACTTC. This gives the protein CASSSLTGGFNIQYF.

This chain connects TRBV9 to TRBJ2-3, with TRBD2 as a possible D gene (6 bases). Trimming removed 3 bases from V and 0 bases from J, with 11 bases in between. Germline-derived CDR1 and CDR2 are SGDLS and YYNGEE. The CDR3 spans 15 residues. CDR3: CASSGDFSSTDTQYF. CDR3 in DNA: TGTGCCAGCAGCGGGGACTTCTCTAGCACAGATACGCAGTATTTT.

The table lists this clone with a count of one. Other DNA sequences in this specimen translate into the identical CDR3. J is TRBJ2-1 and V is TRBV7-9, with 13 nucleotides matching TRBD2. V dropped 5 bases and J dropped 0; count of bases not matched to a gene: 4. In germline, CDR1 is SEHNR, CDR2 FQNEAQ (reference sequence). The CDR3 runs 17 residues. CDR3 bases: TGTGCCAGCAGCCCCAGGACTAGCGGGAGCTCCTACAATGAGCAGTTCTTC. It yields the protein CASSPRTSGSSYNEQFF.

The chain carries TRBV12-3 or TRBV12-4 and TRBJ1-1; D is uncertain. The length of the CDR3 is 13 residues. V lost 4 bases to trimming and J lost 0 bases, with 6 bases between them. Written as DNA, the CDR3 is TGTGCCAGCAGTTCCTCAGTGAACACTGAAGCTTTCTTT. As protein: CASSSSVNTEAFF.

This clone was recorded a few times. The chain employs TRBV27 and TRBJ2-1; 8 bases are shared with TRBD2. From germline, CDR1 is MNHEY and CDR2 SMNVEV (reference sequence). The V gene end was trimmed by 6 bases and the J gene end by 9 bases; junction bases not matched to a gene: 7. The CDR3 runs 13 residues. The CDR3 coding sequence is TGTGCCAGCAGCCGAAGCGCGGGAGGTGAGCAGTTCTTC. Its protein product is CASSRSAGGEQFF.

CDR3 loop: CASSLLGAGGESLQETQYF. CDR3 coding DNA: TGTGCCAGCAGCTTGCTAGGCGCTGGTGGGGAGTCACTACAAGAGACCCAGTACTTC. This rearrangement joins TRBV5-4 to TRBJ2-5; D might be TRBD2 (5 bases). Trimming took 1 base from V and 2 from J, leaving 24 bases between them. The germline CDR1 and CDR2 sequences are SGHNT and YYREEE (reference sequence). The CDR3 consists of 19 residues.